The present TCR beta chain was sequenced within a study of OX40 agonist ivuxolimab in advanced cancers. Looking at the study overall: Patient treatment consisted of intravenous ivuxolimab administration every 2 weeks at 0.01 to 10 mg/kg.

Repertoires were generated with immunoSEQ multiplex PCR, while TCRdb's copy carries only in-frame clones and drops some. The sample records 75,000 to 90,000 clones, around 89% being singletons. Between the trimmed V and J ends, which lost 5 bases and 6 bases, there was a span of 17 bases. In germline, CDR1 is SNHLY, CDR2 FYNNEI. There are 15 residues in the CDR3. Only a few counts were recorded for this clone. The chain recombines TRBV2 with TRBJ2-1, with D possibly being TRBD1 (5 bases). This receptor was taken from an adult with an advanced solid tumor such as melanoma, head and neck, liver or kidney cancer. The specimen comprised CD4+ or CD8+ T cells sorted from blood, sampled in a trial of the OX40 agonist ivuxolimab. DNA for the CDR3: TGTGCCAGCAGTATTTCTCAGGGCGCATTCAATGAGCAGTTCTTC. The encoded protein is CASSISQGAFNEQFF.